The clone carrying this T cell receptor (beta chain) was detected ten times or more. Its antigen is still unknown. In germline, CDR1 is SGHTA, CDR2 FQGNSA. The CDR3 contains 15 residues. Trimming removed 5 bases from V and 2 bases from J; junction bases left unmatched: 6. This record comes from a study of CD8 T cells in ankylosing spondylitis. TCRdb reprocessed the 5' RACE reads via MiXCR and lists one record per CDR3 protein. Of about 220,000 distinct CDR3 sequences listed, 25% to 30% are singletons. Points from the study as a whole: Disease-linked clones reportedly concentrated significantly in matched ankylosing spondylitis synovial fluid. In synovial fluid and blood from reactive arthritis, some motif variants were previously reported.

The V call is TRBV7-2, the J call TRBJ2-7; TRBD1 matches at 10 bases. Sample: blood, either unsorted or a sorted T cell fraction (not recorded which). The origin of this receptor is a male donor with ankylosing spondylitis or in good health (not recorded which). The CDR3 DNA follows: TGTGCCAGCAGCAGAACCGGGACAGGGGCCTACGAGCAGTACTTC. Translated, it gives CASSRTGTGAYEQYF. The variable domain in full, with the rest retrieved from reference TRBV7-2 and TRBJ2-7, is GAGVSQSPSNKVTEKGKDVELRCDPISGHTALYWYRQSLGQGLEFLIYFQGNSAPDKSGLPSDRFSAERTGGSVSTLTIQRTQQEDSAVYLCASSRTGTGAYEQYFGPGTRLTVT.